This TCR beta chain was captured by sequencing in a study of T cells after yellow fever vaccination. Study outcomes and limitations: Clones that expanded after primary vaccination mostly reappeared after the booster (roughly 96% CD4, 88% CD8).

By 5'RACE template switching, TCR cDNA was produced, with a universal primer site and UMIs added in the process. Using its own MiXCR run on the 5' RACE reads, TCRdb lists one record per CDR3 protein. The sample holds 360,000 or so distinct CDR3 sequences; 11% are singletons and the top ten take roughly 18%. This clonotype turned up a few times. Its specificity is not known. The TCR was taken from a man between 18 and 35 years old who received the YFV17D yellow fever vaccine. The sequencing used PBMCs, collected on the day of the first yellow fever vaccination.

CDR3 DNA: TGTGCCAGTAGTATCCCCGCTAGCGGGGGGGCATTTGTAAATGAGCAGTTCTTC. Translation gives CASSIPASGGAFVNEQFF. V gene TRBV19 combines with J gene TRBJ2-1; 12 bases match TRBD2. Unmatched junction bases numbered 13, after V lost 3 bases and J lost 7 bases. There are 18 residues in the CDR3. Looked up from germline, CDR1 is LNHDA and CDR2 is SQIVND (reference sequence).